This TCR beta chain stems from a study of control samples from healthy donors and cancer patients. The CDR3 sequence is 15 residues long. CDR1 and CDR2 (germline): MNHEY, SMNVEV (reference sequence). Germline trimming cut 5 bases from V and 2 bases from J; bases unmatched to any gene: 9. Sequencing was performed with immunoSEQ multiplex PCR; in TCRdb, only in-frame clones are kept and a portion is missing. The sample shows around 90,000 clones, 85% to 90% of them seen only once. This TCR came from a woman in her 40s in good health. The sequenced sample consisted of blood. The chain is built from TRBV27 and TRBJ2-7, with TRBD1 matching 7 bases. CDR3 residues: CASSEQGMLTYEQYF. The CDR3 DNA reads TGTGCCAGCAGTGAACAGGGGATGCTAACCTACGAGCAGTACTTC.